The source of this T cell receptor (beta chain) is a study of blood T cell repertoires in COVID-19 (TCRdb year 2020). Regarding the study in general: Samples from collaborators originated in the United States, Italy and Spain and spanned both the acute and convalescent phases of COVID-19. The material from the prospective study consisted of cDNA or gDNA derived from T cells, B-cell-depleted T cells, or PBMCs. Deeply sampled blood TCRbeta repertoires from subjects exposed to, actively infected with, or recovered from COVID-19 were included in the dataset. The repertoires were released in a freely available public database meant as a resource for research on the immune response to SARS-CoV-2. The samples were drawn from two sources: the first 160 participants of the ongoing ImmuneRACE study, and 950 to 1,500 subjects contributed by 6 global collaborators. Sample metadata almost always included a de-identified subject ID, COVID-19 status, age in years and sex. Where HLA class I and class II types were available, the types were taken from metadata supplied by the sample provider, not from assay-based typing.

The collaborating institutions used their own protocols to collect whole blood in K2EDTA tubes. For TCRbeta analysis, collaborator samples were shipped as frozen whole blood, as isolated PBMCs, or as DNA extracted from either sample type. The germline V end is reduced by 0 bases and the J end by 2 bases; junction bases left unmatched: 4. As encoded in the germline V gene, CDR1 is SGHRS while CDR2 is YFSETQ. From cysteine to phenylalanine, the CDR3 is 15 amino acids long. Kept here is only the CDR3 DNA, which spans 45 bases and is read in frame from base 1. Details on this clone: Which antigen it targets is not known. Per-nucleotide qualities are absent, and no much larger clonotype sits a single base away.

The immunoSEQ Assay, a bias-controlled multiplex PCR, was used to amplify TCRbeta CDR3 regions from genomic DNA. As for the authors' bioinformatics: The number of nucleated cells in each sample was estimated from the amplification of reference gene primers within the assay. To quantify the absolute abundance of each unique TCRbeta CDR3 rearrangement, sequence reads were collapsed and filtered. For each sample, productive Simpson clonality was calculated by taking the square root of Simpson's diversity index across productive rearrangements. The immuneACCESS repertoire file appears here via TCRdb, limited to in-frame rearrangements. These files lack a portion of the clones; in checked studies, under half of the deficit traces to unresolved V genes, and the cause of the others is not known. V and J calls plus clone size are reproduced from that table; the DNA served to infer D and trimming. The sample includes about 78,000 clones, with around nine tenths observed a single time. In total, the top ten clones hold around 5.3% of the sample.

On the study overall, not on this receptor specifically: How much clinical and demographic metadata was included differed by source and by participant, and the metadata was provided uncurated.

Recombination connected TRBV5-1 to TRBJ2-5, with 7 bases matching TRBD2. The receptor's source is a man aged 45-65 years with active or convalescent COVID-19. The sample was peripheral blood. The CDR3 has the sequence CASSLGSGAQETQYF. The base sequence is TGCGCCAGCAGCTTGGGAAGCGGGGCTCAAGAGACCCAGTACTTC.